This TCR beta chain comes out of a study of blood T cell repertoires in COVID-19. Germline CDR1 SGHTA, CDR2 FQGTGA. The CDR3 sequence is 14 residues long. Unmatched junction bases numbered 3, after V lost 3 bases and J lost 5 bases. Libraries were prepared by immunoSEQ multiplex PCR; TCRdb keeps only in-frame clonotypes and omits some of them. The table has hundreds of thousands of clones, about 81% seen once. The receptor's source is a man aged 25-40 years with acute COVID-19. The sample taken for sequencing was PBMCs or T cells enriched from blood (not recorded which). The V and J genes are TRBV7-3 and TRBJ2-1; 8 nucleotides align to TRBD2. The CDR3 region is CASSFSGRDNEQFF. CDR3 DNA sequence: TGTGCCAGCAGCTTTTCCGGGAGGGACAATGAGCAGTTCTTC.